The entry below gives a single T cell receptor (beta chain) sequence along with its context. Original processing methods: Estimation of nucleated cell counts relied on the amplification of reference gene primers. Profiling relied on immunoSEQ multiplex PCR, and the TCRdb table lists in-frame clones only, not all of them. From that table come the V and J calls and clone size; the DNA was used to work out D and trimming. There are 50,000 to 70,000 clones in the sample; about 78% occur only once, and 4.9% lies in the top ten. The data were taken from a study of blood T cell repertoires in COVID-19. Across the whole study: T cells, B-cell-depleted T cells, or PBMCs supplied cDNA or gDNA.

The germline V gene encodes CDR1 SGHRS and CDR2 YFSETQ. The CDR3 is 15 residues long. J was trimmed by 0 bases and V by 4 bases; bases with no gene match: 5. The TCR originated in a human donor in a cohort sampled during active COVID-19. The gene calls are TRBV5-1 and TRBJ1-2; 8 bases align to TRBD1. Sequencing input: peripheral blood. The CDR3 region has the DNA TGCGCCAGCAGCCCAGGGACAGGAGCTAACTATGGCTACACCTTC. Translating it yields CASSPGTGANYGYTF.